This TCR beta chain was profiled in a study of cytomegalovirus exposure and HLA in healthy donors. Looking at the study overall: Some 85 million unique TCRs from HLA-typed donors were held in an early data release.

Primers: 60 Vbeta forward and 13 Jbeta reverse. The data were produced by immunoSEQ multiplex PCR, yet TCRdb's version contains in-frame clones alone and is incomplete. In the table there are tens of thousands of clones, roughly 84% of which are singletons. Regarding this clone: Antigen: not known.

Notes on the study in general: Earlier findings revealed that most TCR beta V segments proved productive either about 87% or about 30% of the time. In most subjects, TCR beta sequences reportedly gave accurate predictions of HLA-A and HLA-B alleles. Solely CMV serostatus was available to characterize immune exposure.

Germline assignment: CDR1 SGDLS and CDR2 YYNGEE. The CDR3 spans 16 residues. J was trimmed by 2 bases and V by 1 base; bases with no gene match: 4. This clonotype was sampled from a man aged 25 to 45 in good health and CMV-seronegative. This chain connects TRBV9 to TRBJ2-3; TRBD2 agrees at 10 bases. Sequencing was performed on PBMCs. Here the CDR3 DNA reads TGTGCCAGCAGCGTACAAGCGGGAGGGCCCACAGATACGCAGTATTTT. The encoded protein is CASSVQAGGPTDTQYF.